The clone carrying this TCR beta chain is a singleton in its sample. The antigen is unknown. The data are from a study of Graves' ophthalmopathy and Graves' hyperthyroidism. In the study overall: Untreated patients at initial diagnosis provided peripheral blood. General study points: Most expanded thyroid clonotypes above 0.001 frequency also appeared in blood.

As the template, RNA transcripts were used to amplify TCR beta CDR3 regions. First-round RT-PCR used HTBI primers; second-round multiplex PCR followed. TCRdb re-analysed the multiplex PCR reads in MiXCR, keeping a single row per CDR3 protein. The sample carries roughly 160,000 distinct CDR3 sequences, approximately 40% recorded once. The germline V gene encodes CDR1 MNHEY and CDR2 SVGEGT. The CDR3 is made up of 13 amino acids. After removal of 10 bases from V and 2 bases from J, the junction contained 6 bases not matched to a gene. Sequenced sample: peripheral blood. V is TRBV6-2 or TRBV6-3 and J is TRBJ2-5; 8 nucleotides align to TRBD1. The source is a man aged 25 to 40 with Graves' ophthalmopathy. In DNA, the CDR3 is TGTGCCACCCGGACAGGGCCTCAAGAGACCCAGTACTTC. Its protein is CATRTGPQETQYF.